The rows below give T cell receptor beta chains drawn from one sample of a study of lymphopenia after photon versus proton radiotherapy. Using immunoSEQ multiplex PCR, the repertoire was profiled, and TCRdb retains in-frame clones only, with some absent. The data hold under 70,000 clones, with 80% to 95% observed a single time. The sequencing here drew on peripheral blood, taken from a patient treated with photon-based radiotherapy. The receptor set was obtained from a woman aged 40 to 50 with cholangiocarcinoma. CDR3s include the opening cysteine and the closing phenylalanine or tryptophan. The order of the fields is D gene, J gene, clone size, V gene, CDR3 protein, CDR3 DNA. D genes are given only for firm matches. Size is stated for part of the rows, as once, few or many counts, or as a class when the clone is expanded.

- | TRBJ1-1 | - | TRBV5-8 | CASSPEYNTEAFF | TGTGCCAGCAGTCCAGAGTATAACACTGAAGCTTTCTTT
- | TRBJ1-5 | - | TRBV4-2 | CASSQDFSTGSSNQPQHF | TGTGCCAGCAGCCAAGATTTTAGTACAGGGAGTAGCAATCAGCCCCAGCATTTT
- | TRBJ1-4 | - | TRBV12-2 | CASRFRQGAINEKLFF | TGTGCAAGTCGCTTTAGACAGGGGGCAATTAATGAAAAACTGTTTTTT
- | TRBJ2-7 | - | TRBV5-1 | CASSLNLGEQYF | TGCGCCAGCAGCTTGAACCTGGGGGAGCAGTACTTC
TRBD1 | TRBJ2-7 | - | TRBV4-1 | CASSMPGGQINSYEQYF | TGCGCCAGCAGCATGCCTGGGGGACAGATAAACTCCTACGAGCAGTACTTC
- | TRBJ2-5 | - | TRBV7-6 | CASSSGPNREETQYF | TGTGCCAGCAGCTCTGGGCCGAACCGCGAAGAGACCCAGTACTTC
- | TRBJ1-1 | - | TRBV7-3 | CASSFRGNTEAFF | TGTGCCAGCAGCTTCAGGGGGAACACTGAAGCTTTCTTT
- | TRBJ2-2 | - | TRBV4-2 | CASSQGERETEVPGELFF | TGTGCCAGCAGCCAAGGGGAACGGGAGACAGAAGTACCCGGGGAGCTGTTTTTT
- | TRBJ2-7 | - | TRBV18 | CASSPIGGTGTSYEQYF | TGTGCCAGCTCACCAATCGGGGGCACCGGGACCTCCTACGAGCAGTACTTC
- | TRBJ2-1 | few | TRBV27 | CASSLGNEQFF | TGTGCCAGCAGTTTAGGCAATGAGCAGTTCTTC
- | TRBJ2-3 | - | TRBV11-3 | CASSPAGRGAGTDTQYF | TGTGCCAGCAGCCCAGCCGGGCGGGGCGCCGGCACAGATACGCAGTATTTT
TRBD2 | TRBJ2-1 | - | TRBV19 | CASSIRGTSGTHSYNEQFF | TGTGCCAGTAGTATTAGAGGGACTAGCGGGACTCACTCCTACAATGAGCAGTTCTTC
TRBD1 | TRBJ1-6 | - | TRBV6-5 | CASSRQGAGSPLHF | TGTGCCAGCAGCAGACAGGGGGCGGGTTCACCCCTCCACTTT
- | TRBJ2-1 | - | TRBV6-5 | CASSQGIYGNEQFF | TGTGCCAGCAGTCAGGGGATTTACGGCAATGAGCAGTTCTTC
- | TRBJ2-7 | - | TRBV5-8 | CASLTETYEQYF | TGTGCCAGCCTGACAGAGACCTACGAGCAGTACTTC
TRBD2 | TRBJ2-3 | - | TRBV10-3 | CAISESRLAGPTSTDTQYF | TGTGCCATCAGTGAGTCCCGGCTAGCGGGACCTACTAGCACAGATACGCAGTATTTT
- | TRBJ2-7 | - | TRBV27 | CASSLGFEQYF | TGTGCCAGCAGTTTAGGTTTCGAGCAGTACTTC
- | TRBJ2-7 | - | TRBV7-2 | CASSLGDGNNYEQYF | TGTGCCAGCAGCTTGGGGGACGGGAATAACTACGAGCAGTACTTC
- | TRBJ1-1 | - | TRBV28 | CASSPITEAFF | TGTGCCAGCAGTCCCATAACTGAAGCTTTCTTT
TRBD1 | TRBJ1-2 | - | TRBV2 | CASRDRGYGGYTF | TGTGCCAGCAGGGACAGGGGATATGGAGGCTACACCTTC
- | TRBJ1-6 | once | TRBV11-2 | CASSLDQRRLYNSPLHF | TGTGCCAGCAGCTTAGATCAGCGGCGTCTCTATAATTCACCCCTCCACTTT
- | TRBJ2-7 | few | TRBV2 | CASRWGSREQYF | TGTGCCAGCAGATGGGGGTCTAGGGAGCAGTACTTC
- | TRBJ1-4 | - | TRBV6-5 | CASSFAGTFNEKLFF | TGTGCCAGCAGTTTCGCCGGGACCTTTAATGAAAAACTGTTTTTT
- | TRBJ2-7 | - | TRBV18 | CASSPPLGSAYEQYF | TGTGCCAGCTCACCACCTTTAGGGAGCGCCTACGAGCAGTACTTC
TRBD2 | TRBJ2-7 | - | TRBV6-1 | CASRRDYQYEQYF | TGTGCCAGCAGAAGGGACTATCAATACGAGCAGTACTTC
TRBD2 | TRBJ2-2 | - | TRBV7-8 | CASSLALTSGVANTGELFF | TGTGCCAGCAGCTTAGCGCTAACTAGCGGGGTCGCGAACACCGGGGAGCTGTTTTTT